The 2 T cell receptor beta chains listed next were all sequenced from one sample in a study of blood T cell repertoires in COVID-19. Libraries were prepared by immunoSEQ multiplex PCR; TCRdb keeps only in-frame clonotypes and omits some of them. The top ten clones hold approximately 0.9% of a sample with about 500,000 clones, 75% to 90% of them seen once. Sequenced sample: peripheral blood. All receptors come from a man aged 18 to 30 with COVID-19, enrolled during active disease.

The V gene is TRBV4-1, the J gene TRBJ1-4; unclear D gene. V was shortened by 3 bases and J by 3 bases, with 14 bases between the two germline ends. CDR3 length: 16 residues. CDR1 is MGHRA and CDR2 is YSYEKL in the germline V gene. The CDR3 loop reads CASSQILTVANEKLFF. In DNA, the CDR3 is TGCGCCAGCAGCCAGATCTTAACAGTAGCTAATGAAAAACTGTTTTTT.

The chain has TRBV10-3 and TRBJ2-7; 9 bases align to TRBD1. The junction had 6 bases not matched to a gene; V was cut back by 4 bases and J by 5 bases. Germline loops: CDR1 ENHRY, CDR2 SYGVKD. The CDR3 sequence is 14 residues long. This CDR3 reads CAISVQGAGDEQYF. For the CDR3, the DNA is TGTGCCATCAGTGTACAGGGGGCTGGGGACGAGCAGTACTTC.